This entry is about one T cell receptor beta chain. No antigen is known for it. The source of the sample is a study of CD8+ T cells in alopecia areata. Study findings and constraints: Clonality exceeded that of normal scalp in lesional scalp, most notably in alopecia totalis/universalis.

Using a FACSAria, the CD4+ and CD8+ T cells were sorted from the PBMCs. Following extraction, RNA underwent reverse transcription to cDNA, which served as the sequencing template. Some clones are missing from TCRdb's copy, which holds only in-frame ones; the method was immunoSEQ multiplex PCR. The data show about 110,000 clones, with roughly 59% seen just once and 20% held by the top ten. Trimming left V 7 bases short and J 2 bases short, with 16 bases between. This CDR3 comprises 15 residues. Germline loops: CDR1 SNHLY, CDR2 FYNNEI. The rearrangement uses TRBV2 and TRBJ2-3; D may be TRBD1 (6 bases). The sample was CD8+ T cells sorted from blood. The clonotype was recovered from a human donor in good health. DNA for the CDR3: TGTGCCAGCATGGGGGCAGGGCCCCCCACAGATACGCAGTATTTT. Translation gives CASMGAGPPTDTQYF.